This T cell receptor beta chain derives from a study of cytomegalovirus exposure and HLA in healthy donors. Findings of the study overall: Available immune exposure information was restricted to CMV serostatus only. When a later analysis compared HLA-associated TCR beta chains with equally common others, the HLA-associated chains turned out to be more clonally expanded and to have lower generation probabilities.

About this clone: Its specificity is not known.

With 2 bases removed from V and 4 bases from J, the gap between germline ends came to 11 bases. This CDR3 is built from 14 residues. CDR1 and CDR2 from the germline V gene are MDHEN and SYDVKM. With 60 Vbeta and 13 Jbeta primers, the PCR was carried out. The method was immunoSEQ multiplex PCR; TCRdb's version includes in-frame clones alone and lacks a portion of them. This sample carries roughly 48,000 clones, around 72% of them seen once, and the ten largest clones take less than 3.5%. V gene TRBV28 combines with J gene TRBJ1-2; no reliable D call. The TCR originated in a young woman in good health and CMV-seronegative. Sample: PBMCs. CDR3 in amino acids: CASSLPSQSYGYTF. CDR3 DNA sequence: TGTGCCAGCAGTTTACCCTCCCAGTCCTATGGCTACACCTTC.